Listed below are T cell receptor beta chains from one sample, sequenced in a study of Graves' ophthalmopathy and Graves' hyperthyroidism. TCRdb reanalysed the multiplex PCR reads using MiXCR and keeps one entry per CDR3 protein. Of about 620,000 distinct CDR3 sequences detected, approximately 21% appear once; the ten largest clones hold roughly 6.9%. Sequencing input: peripheral blood. Source of these receptors: a woman aged 18 to 35 with stable Graves' hyperthyroidism. Some clones in this sample may be carry-over from other donors' samples. Each CDR3 is given without its conserved first and last residue.

j_gene | v_gene | CDR3aa
TRBJ2-5 | TRBV29-1 | SCSESQETQY
TRBJ1-1 | TRBV28 | ASTSGGGVASDAF
TRBJ2-7 | TRBV6-1 | ASSEWQRNSYEQY
TRBJ2-7 | TRBV30 | AWIPAGSLYEQY
TRBJ1-2 | TRBV20-1 | SAREGDNGGPYGYT
TRBJ2-5 | TRBV30 | ALTVYQETQY
TRBJ2-7 | TRBV25-1 | ASTFRVAFYEQY
TRBJ1-2 | TRBV4-3 | ASSRGQGAEANYGYT
TRBJ2-5 | TRBV20-1 | SARVDRLVGAQY
TRBJ2-6 | TRBV12-3/TRBV12-4 | ASRDRSGANVLT
TRBJ1-2 | TRBV6-5 | ASSYSGRGTGYT
TRBJ2-5 | TRBV4-1 | ASSQDRAVQETQY
TRBJ1-3 | TRBV30 | AWSGLFGTGNTIY
TRBJ2-2 | TRBV6-2/TRBV6-3 | ASSYFALSGRLDTGELF
TRBJ2-7 | TRBV24-1 | ATGTGREQY
TRBJ2-7 | TRBV12-3/TRBV12-4 | ASSALAGGRHEQY
TRBJ1-2 | TRBV28 | ASSLGGQGYGYT
TRBJ1-1 | TRBV6-1 | ASRPGTGTNTEAF
TRBJ1-5 | TRBV6-1 | ASSDRGWSNQPRH
TRBJ1-1 | TRBV20-1 | SANAYGGPEAF
TRBJ1-5 | TRBV20-1 | SARDRRVYLGPQH
TRBJ1-2 | TRBV7-2 | ASSLRHSYGYT
TRBJ2-5 | TRBV28 | ASSGGQASQETQY
TRBJ1-1 | TRBV6-1 | ASRTGQGVNTEAF
TRBJ2-7 | TRBV7-9 | ASSRTGGLGDEQY
TRBJ1-5 | TRBV18 | ASSLQGHGNQPQH
TRBJ1-1 | TRBV28 | ATTGTSYTEAL
TRBJ2-7 | TRBV20-1 | SARRPASYEQY
TRBJ1-5 | TRBV15 | ATSSKGQGNQPQH
TRBJ1-2 | TRBV5-1 | ASSGTTGGVYGYT
TRBJ1-1 | TRBV2 | ASKGSTEAF
TRBJ1-5 | TRBV28 | ASSLSRRGSNQPQH
TRBJ2-4 | TRBV12-3/TRBV12-4 | ASSAIRANIQY
TRBJ2-6 | TRBV12-3/TRBV12-4 | ASSLQAGANVLT
TRBJ2-7 | TRBV27 | ASSYATSYEQY
TRBJ2-7 | TRBV29-1 | SAVHTGRTYEQY
TRBJ1-4 | TRBV28 | ASSSPGGANEKLF
TRBJ1-3 | TRBV6-1 | ASSDGRMISGNTIY
TRBJ1-1 | TRBV7-9 | ASSLGYGEAF
TRBJ2-2 | TRBV11-2 | ASSSARTGELF
TRBJ1-5 | TRBV28 | ASSLGTAGQGANQPQH
TRBJ1-1 | TRBV6-1 | ASNLQGDTEAF
TRBJ1-5 | TRBV6-1 | ASSPSTGNSSQPQH
TRBJ1-5 | TRBV19 | ASSIISVANQPQH
TRBJ2-3 | TRBV12-3/TRBV12-4 | ASSPPSGGTDTQY
TRBJ1-5 | TRBV4-1 | ASSPRDTSYSNQPQH
TRBJ2-5 | TRBV6-5 | ASSSTGTSGAETQY
TRBJ2-5 | TRBV7-2 | ASSLLGAGVSDTQY
TRBJ2-1 | TRBV3-1 | ASSMAAGGRNEQF
TRBJ2-2 | TRBV12-3/TRBV12-4 | ASTGASGPFTGELF
TRBJ2-5 | TRBV20-1 | SASSLAGGRETQY
TRBJ1-1 | TRBV20-1 | SERGRGNTEAF
TRBJ2-7 | TRBV5-1 | ASSLVGQENYEQY
TRBJ1-2 | TRBV7-3 | ASSPSRDSGHGYT
TRBJ1-5 | TRBV2 | ASSRQFDRGNQPQH